This T cell receptor (beta chain) was obtained from a study of neurological immune-mediated disorders. Germline-derived CDR1 and CDR2 are SGHRS and YFSETQ. Trimming cost V 2 bases and J 3 bases, with 12 bases left between them. The CDR3 has 15 amino acids. Every sequencing run returned over 200 million TCR-beta sequences, which were derived from 15-18 subjects. Each CDR3 protein is one row after TCRdb ran MiXCR on the 5' RACE reads. The sample consists of about 50,000 distinct CDR3 sequences, 10% of them appearing once. The study built unsorted libraries from 2 million PBMCs kept at -80 C. This clonotype showed up many times.

The chain links TRBV5-1 to TRBJ2-1; D gene unclear. Source material: PBMCs. The TCR originated in a man aged 65 to 79 with HTLV-1-associated myelopathy (HAM/TSP). CDR3 in DNA: TGCGCCAGCAGCTTTGGCCCGATGGGCTACAATGAGCAGTTCTTC. Amino acids: CASSFGPMGYNEQFF. The full variable domain, in which reference TRBV5-1 and TRBJ2-1 provide the parts outside the CDR3, is KAGVTQTPRYLIKTRGQQVTLSCSPISGHRSVSWYQQTPGQGLQFLFEYFSETQRNKGNFPGRFSGRQFSNSRSEMNVSTLELGDSALYLCASSFGPMGYNEQFFGPGTRLTVL.